This T cell receptor beta chain derives from a study of CD8+ T cells in alopecia areata. Specified treatment: oral pan-JAK inhibitor, 5-10 mg twice daily. This CDR3 is 13 amino acids long. CDR1 and CDR2 from the germline V gene are ENHRY and SYGVKD. V dropped 2 bases and J dropped 3 bases, with 5 bases sitting between them. RNA extraction was followed by reverse transcription into cDNA, which acted as the sequencing template. Clones were read by immunoSEQ multiplex PCR, and TCRdb kept only the in-frame ones, dropping some. The data hold tens of thousands of clones, with just over 70% observed a single time.

This receptor was identified in a human donor with alopecia areata. Sequenced material: CD8+ T cells sorted from blood, taken at roughly week 45, from a patient treated with tofacitinib. J is TRBJ2-1 and V is TRBV10-3; no clear D gene. The CDR3 spells CAISELDYNEQFF. CDR3 bases: TGTGCCATCAGTGAGCTGGACTACAATGAGCAGTTCTTC.